The text below deals with one TCR beta chain. This clonotype has only a few counts. Its cognate antigen has yet to be identified. No per-base quality is available; no much larger clone lies one base away. V and J are trimmed by 4 bases and 1 base, and the gene matches miss 13 bases of the junction. Per the germline V gene, SGHRS is the CDR1 and YFSETQ is the CDR2. CDR3 length: 17 amino acids, cysteine to phenylalanine. Just the 51-base CDR3 DNA is kept, in frame starting at base 1. The sample is drawn from a study of T-cell reconstitution after alpha-beta-depleted transplantation in children (dated by TCRdb to the mid-2010s). With regard to the full study: T-cell immune reconstitution after TCRalphabeta/CD19-depleted allogeneic hematopoietic cell transplantation in children was quantitatively tracked in the study by means of TCR repertoire profiling. What the research found in general, with its limitations: In some patients, high TCRbeta diversity at day 60 was attributed to recipient T cells and intrathymic progenitors that had survived conditioning. Over the following months the frequencies of hyperexpanded clones went down, and after one year T-cell counts and TCRbeta diversity were mostly credited to newly produced T cells. The apparently early alphabetaT-cell count recovery about two months after transplant was reportedly dependent on only several hundred rapidly expanded clones derived from non-depleted graft cells.

The treatment or condition label of this sample denotes: allogeneic hematopoietic cell transplantation with graft depleted of TCRalphabeta T cells and CD19 B cells. The transplant recipients were children given TCRalphabeta/CD19-depleted allogeneic hematopoietic cell grafts. The library came from PCR. The instrument was an Illumina HiSeq 2500. TCR libraries were prepared with molecular barcoding, using unique molecular identifiers to normalize TCRbeta repertoire quantification. The public reads were reanalyzed by TCRdb: fastp trimming at Q25, MiXCR alignment, in-frame beta chains only. Under each unique CDR3 protein, matching rows form one entry showing the most common genes and DNA. In this sample the table shows 60,000 to 85,000 distinct CDR3 sequences, around a sixth of which occur a single time. About half of the sample is in the top ten clones.

The sequence joins TRBV5-1 to TRBJ2-7, with 8 bases in between that match TRBD2. This TCR was recovered from a male patient aged 2 to 9 who had a stem cell transplant for acute lymphoblastic leukemia, so the T cells may come from the graft donor. This specimen consisted of PBMCs, mostly from graft donor cells, obtained 360 days after TCRalphabeta/CD19-depleted stem cell transplant. The CDR3 corresponds to CASSRLAGNLISYEQYF. In nucleotides, the sequence is TGCGCCAGCAGCCGGCTAGCGGGTAACCTTATATCCTACGAGCAGTACTTC. Outside the CDR3, residues come from the reference TRBV5-1 and TRBJ2-7 proteins, so the full variable domain is: KAGVTQTPRYLIKTRGQQVTLSCSPISGHRSVSWYQQTPGQGLQFLFEYFSETQRNKGNFPGRFSGRQFSNSRSEMNVSTLELGDSALYLCASSRLAGNLISYEQYFGPGTRLTVT.